This TCR beta chain was found in a study of blood T cell repertoires in COVID-19. Clones were read by immunoSEQ multiplex PCR, and TCRdb kept only the in-frame ones, dropping some. The table has about 310,000 clones, approximately 85% seen once. Looked up from germline, CDR1 is SNHLY and CDR2 is FYNNEI. The CDR3 runs to 15 residues. V was pared by 6 bases and J by 0 bases, with 15 bases between. The chain has TRBV2 and TRBJ2-7; D is ambiguous. Sequences were obtained from PBMCs or T cells enriched from blood (not recorded which). This TCR came from a man younger than 45 who had recovered from COVID-19. The DNA for the CDR3 is TGTGCCAGCAGCCCCCGACTGACTTTCTCCTACGAGCAGTACTTC. As protein: CASSPRLTFSYEQYF.